The clone carrying this TCR beta chain was found many times. Its antigen is currently unknown. This sample is part of a study of blood T cells in healthy people across ages. Points from the study as a whole: While age rose, TCR beta diversity per million T cells dropped in a roughly linear way.

CDR1 is DFQATT, CDR2 SNEGSKA, per germline (reference sequence). Trimming removed 0 bases from V and 4 bases from J; junction bases left unmatched: 14. This CDR3 is built from 18 residues. Together with a sample-barcoded 5' primer, a J-beta primer mix was included in a second PCR lasting about 6 to 11 cycles. Each CDR3 protein gets one entry after TCRdb re-called the 5' RACE reads with MiXCR. The profile covers about 640,000 distinct CDR3 sequences, with around 31% appearing a single time and less than 20% taken by the ten largest. The clonotype was recovered from a woman of 80 years or more in good health. V and J are TRBV20-1 and TRBJ2-7, with 11 nucleotides matching TRBD2. Sample: blood. CDR3 DNA sequence: TGCAGTGCTAGAGAGGCCCTCACTACGACTAGCGGGATATACGAGCAGTACTTC. Its protein is CSAREALTTTSGIYEQYF.